This T cell receptor beta chain derives from a study of beta chain features in type 1 diabetes. Study-level points and caveats: The VDJ junctions of type 1 diabetes patients carried fewer insertions and more deletions.

The whole isolated RNA underwent reverse transcription, so sequencing captured expressed TCRB transcripts. This table comes from immunoSEQ multiplex PCR, and its TCRdb copy is limited to in-frame clones, with some not included. Of 120,000 to 150,000 clones listed, about 7.1% are singletons. Trimming removed 10 bases from V and 8 bases from J, with 15 bases in between. In germline, CDR1 is MNHNY, CDR2 SVGAGI (reference sequence). This CDR3 comprises 12 residues. This clone has a handful of counts. Its antigen is currently unknown. Sequencing used central memory CD4+ T cells from blood. The V call is TRBV6-6, the J call TRBJ2-1; tentative D call: TRBD2 (6 bases). The receptor's source is a woman aged 30 to 39 in good health. CDR3 nucleotides: TGTGCCATCATGGGGTCGGGGGATGAGCAGTTCTTC. Translating gives CAIMGSGDEQFF.